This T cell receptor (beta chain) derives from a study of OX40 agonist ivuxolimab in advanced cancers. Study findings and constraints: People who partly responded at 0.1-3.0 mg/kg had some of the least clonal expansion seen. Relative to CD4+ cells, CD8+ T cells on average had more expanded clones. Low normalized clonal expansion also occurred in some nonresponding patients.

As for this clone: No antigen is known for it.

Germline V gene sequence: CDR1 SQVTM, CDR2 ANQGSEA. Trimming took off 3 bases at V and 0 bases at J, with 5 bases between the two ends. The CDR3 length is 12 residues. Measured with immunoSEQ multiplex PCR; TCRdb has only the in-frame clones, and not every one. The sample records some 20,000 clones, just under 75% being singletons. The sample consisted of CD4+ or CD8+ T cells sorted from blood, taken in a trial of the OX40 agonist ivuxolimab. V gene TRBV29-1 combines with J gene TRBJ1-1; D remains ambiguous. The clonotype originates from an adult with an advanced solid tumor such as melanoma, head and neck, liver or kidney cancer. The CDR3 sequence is CSVDGLNTEAFF. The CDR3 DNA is TGCAGCGTTGATGGTTTGAACACTGAAGCTTTCTTT. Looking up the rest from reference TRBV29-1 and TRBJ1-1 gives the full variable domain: SAVISQKPSRDICQRGTSLTIQCQVDSQVTMMFWYRQQPGQSLTLIATANQGSEATYESGFVIDKFPISRPNLTFSTLTVSNMSPEDSSIYLCSVDGLNTEAFFGQGTRLTVV.